This T cell receptor beta chain was retrieved from a study of T-cell reconstitution after alpha-beta-depleted transplantation in children. Study-wide results and limits: When one year had passed after transplant, most T-cell counts and diversity came from newly produced T cells. Some patients showed high day-60 TCRbeta diversity, which derived from surviving recipient T cells and thymic progenitors. Reportedly, alpha-beta T cells present about two months post-transplant originated from several hundred expanded clones of graft origin.

This clonotype was observed at least ten times. Its antigen is not identified. It was with unique molecular identifiers that the TCRbeta library was prepared. MiXCR was run by TCRdb on the PCR reads, yielding one entry per CDR3 protein. The repertoire has approximately 490,000 distinct CDR3 sequences, roughly a tenth of them found once; the top ten carry around 2%. Looked up from germline, CDR1 is MNHEY and CDR2 is SVGAGI. V was clipped by 5 bases and J by 7 bases; unmatched bases: 1. This CDR3 is built from 12 residues. This clonotype was obtained from a child aged 2 to 15 with inherited bone marrow failure, due to receive a stem cell transplant. This material consisted of PBMCs, taken before TCRalphabeta/CD19-depleted stem cell transplant. The V call is TRBV6-5, the J call TRBJ1-4, with 7 positions matching TRBD1. In DNA form, the CDR3 reads TGTGCCAGCAGTCACAGGGGTGAAAAACTGTTTTTT. Translated, it gives CASSHRGEKLFF.